This T cell receptor beta chain was identified during a study of T cells in Graves' hyperthyroidism and ophthalmopathy. Criteria for exclusion of patients were uncontrolled infection, other autoimmune disease, pregnancy or lactation. This clonotype was recorded only once. The CDR3 loop spans 14 amino acids. Germline-derived CDR1 and CDR2 are DFQATT and SNEGSKA (reference sequence). Between the trimmed V and J ends, which lost 3 bases and 6 bases, there was a span of 17 bases. Amplification of TCR beta CDR3 regions was performed using RNA transcripts as template. HTBI primers drove first-round RT-PCR of the TCR CDR3. One entry per CDR3 protein results from TCRdb running MiXCR on the multiplex PCR reads. In the table there are 600,000 to 700,000 distinct CDR3 sequences, 45% of which are singletons.

Sequencing used peripheral blood or thyroid tissue (not recorded which). The chain recombines TRBV20-1 with TRBJ1-2, with a tentative D call TRBD1 (5 bases). This TCR was recovered from an adult man with Graves' disease, either hyperthyroidism or ophthalmopathy (not recorded which). CDR3 coding DNA: TGCAGTGCTAGCTGGGGGTTGCGAACAAATGGCTACACCTTC. Its translation: CSASWGLRTNGYTF.